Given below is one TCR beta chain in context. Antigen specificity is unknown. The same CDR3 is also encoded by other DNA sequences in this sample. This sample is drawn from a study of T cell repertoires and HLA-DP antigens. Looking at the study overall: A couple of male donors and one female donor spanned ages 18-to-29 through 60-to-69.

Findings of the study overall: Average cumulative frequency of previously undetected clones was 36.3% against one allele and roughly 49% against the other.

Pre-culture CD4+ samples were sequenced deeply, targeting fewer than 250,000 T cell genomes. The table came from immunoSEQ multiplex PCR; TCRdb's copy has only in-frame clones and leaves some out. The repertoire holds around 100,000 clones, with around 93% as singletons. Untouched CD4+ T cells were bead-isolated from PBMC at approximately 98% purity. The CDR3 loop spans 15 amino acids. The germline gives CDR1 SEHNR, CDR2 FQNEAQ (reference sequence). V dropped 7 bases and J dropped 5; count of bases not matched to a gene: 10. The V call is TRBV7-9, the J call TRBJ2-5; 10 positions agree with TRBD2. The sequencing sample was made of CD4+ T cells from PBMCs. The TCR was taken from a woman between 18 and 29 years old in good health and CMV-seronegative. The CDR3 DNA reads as TGTGCCAGCACCATTGCTAGCGGGGGTGGGGAGACCCAGTACTTC. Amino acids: CASTIASGGGETQYF.